What follows is one T cell receptor (beta chain) and its context. Its antigen is currently unknown. This specimen comes from a study of beta chain features in type 1 diabetes. Across the study: Healthy donors and patients had similar age, gender and cell yields.

The CDR3 sequence is 16 residues long. V lost 3 bases to trimming and J lost 3 bases, with 16 bases between them. Looked up from germline, CDR1 is SGDLS and CDR2 is YYNGEE. The authors reverse transcribed all of the isolated RNA, so sequencing captured expressed TCRB transcripts. Produced via immunoSEQ multiplex PCR; TCRdb's table is partial and in-frame only. The table shows 900,000 or so clones, with around a sixth occurring only once. Whole-study findings and limits: When cDNA is sequenced, cells with high TCR expression could be over-represented. In comparison with healthy donors, patients had naive, central memory and Treg TCRB repertoires that appeared more similar.

The specimen sequenced was naive CD4+ T cells from blood. This sequence was found in a woman between 18 and 29 years old in good health. The chain links TRBV9 to TRBJ2-1; D unclear. The CDR3 DNA is TGTGCCAGCAGCGGCGGCTTGGCGGAGTTCTACAATGAGCAGTTCTTC. Its protein is CASSGGLAEFYNEQFF. The whole variable domain, filled in from reference TRBV9 and TRBJ2-1, reads DSGVTQTPKHLITATGQRVTLRCSPRSGDLSVYWYQQSLDQGLQFLIQYYNGEERAKGNILERFSAQQFPDLHSELNLSSLELGDSALYFCASSGGLAEFYNEQFFGPGTRLTVL.